The 27 T cell receptor beta chains listed next were all sequenced from one sample in a study of T cell repertoires in cytomegalovirus infection. MiXCR, applied by TCRdb to the reads, yields one record per CDR3 protein. The profile shows some 100,000 distinct CDR3 sequences, around 22% of them singletons. The material sequenced was CD8+ T cells from PBMCs. The receptors were sampled from a human donor in good health (CMV status not recorded). Some clones in this sample may be carry-over from other donors' samples.

This clonotype was counted at least ten times. The chain joins TRBV7-8 to TRBJ1-1, with a weak D call TRBD1 (5 bases). V gave up 3 bases and J gave up 8 bases, with 16 bases separating them. This CDR3 has 14 amino acids. CDR1 and CDR2 from the germline V gene are SGHVS and FQNEAQ. CDR3 in DNA: TGTGCCAGCAGCTTCACCTCCAGGGCGTTAGAAGCTTTCTTT. This codes for CASSFTSRALEAFF. Complete variable domain (other parts from reference TRBV7-8 and TRBJ1-1): GAGVSQSPRYKVAKRGQDVALRCDPISGHVSLFWYQQALGQGPEFLTYFQNEAQLDKSGLPSDRFFAERPEGSVSTLKIQRTQQEDSAVYLCASSFTSRALEAFFGQGTRLTVV.

This clonotype was counted many times. The chain is built from TRBV7-9 and TRBJ2-5, with D possibly matching TRBD2 (6 bases). The CDR3 is made up of 13 amino acids. Germline CDR1 and CDR2: SEHNR and FQNEAQ (reference sequence). V was shortened by 7 bases and J by 2 bases, with 11 bases between the two germline ends. The CDR3 bases are TGTGCCAGCACCGCCGGGACTCAAGAGACCCAGTACTTC. This gives the protein CASTAGTQETQYF.

This clonotype came up a few times. CDR3 nucleotides: TGTGCCAGCAGTTACAGTACCCCCTACGAGCAGTACTTC. Residues: CASSYSTPYEQYF. This chain links TRBV6-2 or TRBV6-3 with TRBJ2-7; D not resolved. Germline assignment: CDR1 MNHEY and CDR2 SVGEGT. This CDR3 comprises 13 residues. Trimming removed 2 bases from V and 2 bases from J, with 7 bases in between.

The sample holds many counts of this clonotype. The chain combines TRBV7-9 with TRBJ2-3, with no clear D. This CDR3 contains 16 residues. V lost 5 bases, J lost 0 bases, and 15 bases lay in between. The germline CDR1 and CDR2 sequences are SEHNR and FQNEAQ (reference sequence). CDR3 sequence reads: CASSRLGGASTDTQYF. For the CDR3, the DNA is TGTGCCAGCAGCCGCCTCGGCGGCGCTAGCACAGATACGCAGTATTTT.

The chain joins TRBV5-6 to TRBJ1-4; 9 bases are a match to TRBD1. The CDR3 loop spans 16 amino acids. Germline CDR1 SGHDT, CDR2 YYEEEE. With V trimmed by 5 bases and J by 6 bases, 11 bases remained unmatched. The chain's CDR3 is CASSSQPGQGHEKLFF. The DNA of the CDR3 is TGTGCCAGCAGTTCCCAACCGGGACAGGGACATGAAAAACTGTTTTTT.

This clonotype was seen a handful of times. The chain employs TRBV28 and TRBJ2-7, with D maybe TRBD1 (5 bases). V was pared by 3 bases and J by 3 bases, with 12 bases between. The CDR3 is made up of 14 amino acids. Germline loops: CDR1 MDHEN, CDR2 SYDVKM. The CDR3 nucleotides read TGTGCCAGCAGTTTTTTTACAGGCAACTACGAGCAGTACTTC. Protein sequence: CASSFFTGNYEQYF.

This clonotype has a count of ten or more. One junction end disagrees with the germline gene, perhaps due to a read error. The CDR3, as DNA: TGTGCCAGTAGCGTCGGGGGCACAGATACGCAGTATTTT. Translation gives CASSVGGTDTQYF. The chain is built from TRBV9 and TRBJ2-3; D may be TRBD2 (5 bases). The CDR3 covers 13 residues. Looked up from germline, CDR1 is SGDLS and CDR2 is YYNGEE.

This clonotype was picked up a small number of times. The chain has TRBV15 and TRBJ2-7, with D unresolved. Looked up from germline, CDR1 is LNHNV and CDR2 is YYDKDF (reference sequence). The CDR3 has 14 amino acids. Trimming cost V 0 bases and J 5 bases, with 11 bases left between them. The CDR3 region has the DNA TGTGCCACCAGCAGAGATAGAGGCAGCAACGAGCAGTACTTC. Residues: CATSRDRGSNEQYF. The full variable domain, rest sourced from reference TRBV15 and TRBJ2-7, is DAMVIQNPRYQVTQFGKPVTLSCSQTLNHNVMYWYQQKSSQAPKLLFHYYDKDFNNEADTPDNFQSRRPNTSFCFLDIRSPGLGDTAMYLCATSRDRGSNEQYFGPGTRLTVT.

The chain couples TRBV12-3 or TRBV12-4 to TRBJ2-7; D might be TRBD1 (5 bases). CDR3 length: 13 amino acids. V gave up 5 bases and J gave up 1 base, with 9 bases separating them. CDR3 sequence reads: CASSTDKSYEQYF. The CDR3 DNA sequence: TGTGCCAGCAGTACGGACAAATCCTACGAGCAGTACTTC.

This chain links TRBV7-9 with TRBJ1-1; weak D call: TRBD1 (6 bases). Trimming shortened V by 5 bases and J by 3 bases, and 7 bases separated the two germline ends. The CDR3 has 12 residues. The V gene's germline CDR1 is SEHNR and CDR2 FQNEAQ (reference sequence). The CDR3 spells CASSDRYTEAFF. CDR3 DNA sequence: TGTGCCAGCAGCGACAGGTACACTGAAGCTTTCTTT.

This clonotype was counted once. V gene TRBV7-9 combines with J gene TRBJ1-1, with no clear D. The germline CDR1 and CDR2 sequences are SEHNR and FQNEAQ (reference sequence). The CDR3 runs to 14 residues. V was pared by 0 bases and J by 6 bases, with 11 bases between. CDR3 sequence (DNA): TGTGCCAGCAGCTTAGCGCTGGCCGAGCCTGAAGCTTTCTTT. As protein: CASSLALAEPEAFF.

This clonotype was recorded at least ten times. The CDR3 reads CASSLGGEETQYF. CDR3 nucleotide sequence: TGTGCCAGCAGTTTGGGGGGCGAAGAGACCCAGTACTTC. This chain joins TRBV28 and TRBJ2-5; either TRBD1 or TRBD2 may supply D (6 bases each). Trimming left V 3 bases short and J 3 bases short, with 8 bases between. CDR1 is MDHEN and CDR2 is SYDVKM in the germline V gene. CDR3 length: 13 residues.

This clonotype was recorded a few times. This chain links TRBV6-1 with TRBJ2-7; TRBD1 matches at 7 bases. Germline V lookup: CDR1 MNHNS, CDR2 SASEGT. The CDR3 length is 14 residues. J was trimmed by 4 bases and V by 2 bases; bases with no gene match: 5. CDR3 in amino acids: CASSERDRQYEQYF. CDR3 in DNA: TGTGCCAGCAGTGAACGGGACAGACAATACGAGCAGTACTTC.

The chain couples TRBV12-3 or TRBV12-4 to TRBJ2-1; D gene ambiguous. With 6 bases removed from V and 8 bases from J, the gap between germline ends came to 8 bases. The CDR3 is 11 amino acids. The CDR3 bases are TGTGCCAGCAGCCCGATCCATGAGCAGTTCTTC. Amino acid sequence: CASSPIHEQFF.

The chain carries TRBV7-3 and TRBJ1-1; D unclear. The CDR3 runs 13 residues. Germline V gene sequence: CDR1 SGHTA, CDR2 FQGTGA. Trimming stripped 5 bases from V and 1 base from J, with 8 bases between. In DNA, the CDR3 is TGTGCCAGCAGCAGGGCCCAGAACACTGAAGCTTTCTTT. It codes for CASSRAQNTEAFF.

This clonotype was counted ten times or more. Here the CDR3 reads CASRYPGQGFMNTGELFF. The CDR3 DNA reads TGTGCCAGCAGATACCCGGGACAGGGTTTCATGAACACCGGGGAGCTGTTTTTT. The chain couples TRBV7-9 to TRBJ2-2; 9 nucleotides agree with TRBD1. The junction had 12 bases not matched to a gene; V was cut back by 6 bases and J by 1 base. The CDR3 length is 18 residues. Germline lookup yields CDR1 SEHNR and CDR2 FQNEAQ (reference sequence).

The chain is built from TRBV7-9 and TRBJ1-1; 7 bases agree with TRBD1. Germline lookup yields CDR1 SEHNR and CDR2 FQNEAQ (reference sequence). The CDR3 covers 13 residues. Trimming took 5 bases from V and 6 from J; bases not matched to a gene: 6. In nucleotides, the CDR3 is TGTGCCAGCAGCGCGCCGGACAGGTCTGAAGCTTTCTTT. Amino acid sequence: CASSAPDRSEAFF.

Ten or more counts support this clonotype. The rearrangement joins TRBV7-2 to TRBJ2-7, with D hard to call. The CDR3 covers 17 residues. Between the trimmed V and J ends, which lost 1 base and 1 base, there was a span of 17 bases. Per the germline V gene, CDR1 is SGHTA and CDR2 is FQGNSA. The CDR3 DNA sequence: TGTGCCAGCAGCTTAGGATCGCAGTTCTATCTTTCCTACGAGCAGTACTTC. Residues: CASSLGSQFYLSYEQYF.

This clonotype was counted only a few times. J is TRBJ1-2 and V is TRBV27; D call uncertain. This CDR3 is 15 amino acids long. V was trimmed by 1 base and J by 7 bases, leaving 16 bases between them. The germline V gene encodes CDR1 MNHEY and CDR2 SMNVEV (reference sequence). The CDR3 spells CASSLFSEGIGGYTF. In nucleotides, the CDR3 is TGTGCCAGCAGTTTATTTTCTGAAGGGATAGGTGGCTACACCTTC.

There are a few counts of this clonotype. J is TRBJ2-2 and V is TRBV7-2; TRBD1 agrees at 9 bases. This CDR3 has 18 residues. CDR1 SGHTA and CDR2 FQGNSA come from the germline V gene. Trimming at V came to 4 bases and at J to 4 bases, leaving 13 bases not matched to a gene. The CDR3 bases are TGTGCCAGCAGCTGGCCCTTGGGGACAGGGCCCTTCACCGGGGAGCTGTTTTTT. It encodes CASSWPLGTGPFTGELFF.

This chain uses TRBV15 with TRBJ2-7; the D call may be TRBD1 or TRBD2 (5 bases each). The CDR3 is made up of 17 amino acids. V was cut by 3 bases and J by 0 bases, with 18 bases left in between. Germline V gene lookup returns CDR1 LNHNV and CDR2 YYDKDF (reference sequence). CDR3 in amino acids: CATSREAGTGSSYEQYF. The CDR3 nucleotides read TGTGCCACCAGCAGGGAGGCCGGGACGGGGAGCTCCTACGAGCAGTACTTC.

This chain connects TRBV4-3 to TRBJ2-7; the match to TRBD2 covers 13 bases. Trimming cost V 6 bases and J 4 bases; bases outside gene matches: 3. The CDR3 runs to 14 residues. The germline V gene encodes CDR1 LGHNA and CDR2 YSLEER. In DNA, the CDR3 is TGCGCCAGCAGTCCGGGACTAGCGGGGTACGAGCAGTACTTC. It codes for CASSPGLAGYEQYF.

V is TRBV4-3 and J is TRBJ2-4; the match to TRBD1 covers 7 bases. V was clipped by 3 bases and J by 2 bases; unmatched bases: 10. Germline CDR1 and CDR2: LGHNA and YSLEER. The CDR3 contains 17 residues. The chain's CDR3 is CASSQALDRESKNIQYF. The CDR3 DNA reads as TGCGCCAGCAGCCAGGCACTAGACAGGGAATCCAAAAACATTCAGTACTTC.

This clonotype was found a few times. The gene calls are TRBV6-2 or TRBV6-3 and TRBJ2-2; TRBD1 matches 8 bases. The CDR3 has 13 amino acids. Unmatched junction bases numbered 6, after V lost 6 bases and J lost 9 bases. Germline V gene sequence: CDR1 MNHEY, CDR2 SVGEGT. In nucleotides, the CDR3 is TGTGCCAGCAGGACAGGGGTCCCTAGGGAGCTGTTTTTT. Protein: CASRTGVPRELFF.

The chain uses TRBV28 and TRBJ2-7; 8 bases line up with TRBD2. Trimming at V came to 3 bases and at J to 5 bases, leaving 3 bases not matched to a gene. Per the germline V gene, CDR1 is MDHEN and CDR2 is SYDVKM. This CDR3 has 13 residues. In DNA form, the CDR3 reads TGTGCCAGCAGTTTTGGGACTAGGAACGAGCAGTACTTC. As protein: CASSFGTRNEQYF.

This clonotype has ten or more counts. This rearrangement joins TRBV19 to TRBJ1-5; TRBD1 matches 9 bases. The CDR3 runs 16 residues. V gave up 2 bases and J gave up 7 bases; unmatched junction bases: 9. CDR1 and CDR2 (germline): LNHDA, SQIVND (reference sequence). The CDR3 protein is CASSIKGTGFGQPQHF. The DNA of the CDR3 is TGTGCCAGTAGTATAAAAGGGACAGGGTTCGGGCAGCCCCAGCATTTT. Filled out from reference TRBV19 and TRBJ1-5, the complete variable domain reads DGGITQSPKYLFRKEGQNVTLSCEQNLNHDAMYWYRQDPGQGLRLIYYSQIVNDFQKGDIAEGYSVSREKKESFPLTVTSAQKNPTAFYLCASSIKGTGFGQPQHFGDGTRLSIL.

This clonotype was detected ten times or more. The chain is built from TRBV7-8 and TRBJ2-5, with 12 bases that match TRBD1. The CDR3 consists of 15 residues. Trimming took 6 bases from V and 5 from J; bases not matched to a gene: 7. CDR1 SGHVS and CDR2 FQNEAQ come from the germline V gene. CDR3 region: CASRPGTGGLETQYF. The CDR3 region has the DNA TGTGCCAGCAGGCCCGGGACAGGGGGCCTGGAGACCCAGTACTTC.